This T cell receptor beta chain derives from a study of resident and recirculating memory T cells in vitiligo listed by TCRdb under 2018. Broadly, across the study: For TCR beta sequencing, epidermis was obtained by shave biopsy from two lesional and two nonlesional sites, and PBMCs were also collected, from each of a few stable vitiligo patients. Samples were homogenized without cell sorting just before genomic DNA extraction with the Qiagen DNeasy Blood & Tissue Kit. The human TCR beta sequencing tested whether specific clones in lesional vitiligo skin differed from clones in nonlesional skin and blood. Study-level results and caveats: No single dominant TCR clone was found, and clonality differed from one vitiligo lesion to another. Working out how much the T cell clones identified in the vitiligo lesions and the human Trm versus Tcm pools each contribute will require future mechanistic studies. Overlap and correlation analysis showed no significant repertoire overlap between biopsies except for each lesion with itself, even within a single patient. TCR sequences were not found to be conserved across biopsy sites or patients, suggesting that different lesions are infiltrated by different T cell clones, a pattern described as private specificity.

The CDR3 has 14 amino acids, counting the end cysteine and phenylalanine. Only the CDR3 portion is preserved as DNA: 42 bases, with reading frame beginning at the first base. Based on the germline V gene, the CDR1 and CDR2 sequences are SGDLS and YYNGEE. Trimming removed 4 bases from V and 7 bases from J; the gene matches leave 6 bases unexplained. The immunoSEQ hsTCRB kit was used to amplify TCR beta chains from the genomic DNA. The immunoSEQ service ran the sequencing of the TCR beta libraries on an Illumina MiSeq instrument. As for the original processing: The immunoSEQ Analyzer was used to analyze the repertoire data. TCRdb carries this immuneACCESS record with in-frame sequences only. Its versions omit some clonotypes, under half of them owing to an unresolved V gene in the studies checked, with the rest unexplained. V, J and clone size are taken as reported in that table, and D and trimming were inferred from the DNA itself. The sample table lists about 76,000 clones, about 90% of them with a count of one. The ten largest clonotypes hold about 5.5% of the sample.

As for this clone: What this receptor recognizes is not known. Nothing much larger sits one base from this clone, and base qualities are not available.

Vitiligo counted as stable when lesions had not changed during the previous 6 months. For classification as stable, the absence of confetti depigmentation, a clinical sign of active vitiligo, was additionally required. Any patient who had received treatment in the previous three months was excluded. PBMCs were isolated from heparinized blood by Ficoll density gradient centrifugation and then flash-frozen. This sequence originates from a male donor with vitiligo. Rearrangement joined TRBV9 to TRBJ1-4, with 8 central nucleotides matching TRBD1. Sequencing was done on a sample of blood. The CDR3 is CASSPRTGTEKLFF. The nucleotides are TGTGCCAGCAGCCCGAGGACAGGGACTGAAAAACTGTTTTTT.